The rows below give T cell receptor beta chains drawn from one sample of a study of blood T cell repertoires in COVID-19. Profiling relied on immunoSEQ multiplex PCR, and the TCRdb table lists in-frame clones only, not all of them. In the table there are roughly 34,000 clones, around nine tenths of which are singletons. The sequencing sample was made of peripheral blood. Source of these receptors: a man in his 60s with active or convalescent COVID-19. The CDR3 runs from the conserved cysteine through the conserved F or W. The order of the fields is clone size, D gene, V gene, J gene, CDR3 DNA, CDR3 protein. The D gene is left open where the match is weak. Clone size appears in some rows only: once, few, many, or a class for an expanded clone.

clone size: -
D gene: -
V gene: TRBV5-1
J gene: TRBJ2-1
CDR3 DNA: TGCGCCAGCAGACCATCGGGGGTTCGGGTAAATGAGCAGTTCTTC
CDR3 protein: CASRPSGVRVNEQFF

clone size: -
D gene: -
V gene: TRBV10-1
J gene: TRBJ1-2
CDR3 DNA: TGCGCCAGCAGTGAGCTGGTCGATGGAGAGAACTATGGCTACACCTTC
CDR3 protein: CASSELVDGENYGYTF

clone size: -
D gene: TRBD2
V gene: TRBV30
J gene: TRBJ2-1
CDR3 DNA: TGTGGATGGATGGCTAGCGGGAGGGTAAATGAGCAGTTCTTC
CDR3 protein: CGWMASGRVNEQFF

clone size: -
D gene: TRBD1
V gene: TRBV19
J gene: TRBJ2-2
CDR3 DNA: TGTGCCAGTAGTATCCAGGGGGTAAGCACCGGGGAGCTGTTTTTT
CDR3 protein: CASSIQGVSTGELFF

clone size: -
D gene: -
V gene: TRBV27
J gene: TRBJ1-5
CDR3 DNA: TGTGCCAGCAGTTTAATTTGGGGGGATAATCAGCCCCAGCATTTT
CDR3 protein: CASSLIWGDNQPQHF

clone size: -
D gene: TRBD2
V gene: TRBV3-1/TRBV3-2
J gene: TRBJ2-1
CDR3 DNA: TGTGCCAGCAGCCAAGGGGGCGGGAGGAGCTCCTACAATGAGCAGTTCTTC
CDR3 protein: CASSQGGGRSSYNEQFF

clone size: -
D gene: -
V gene: TRBV6-5
J gene: TRBJ1-4
CDR3 DNA: TGTGCCAGCAGGACAATTGGGGGGGCTAAGGAAAAACTGTTTTTT
CDR3 protein: CASRTIGGAKEKLFF

clone size: -
D gene: TRBD2
V gene: TRBV5-1
J gene: TRBJ2-3
CDR3 DNA: TGCGCCAGCAGCTTGGTTCTAGCGGGAGCGGGAGATACGCAGTATTTT
CDR3 protein: CASSLVLAGAGDTQYF

clone size: -
D gene: TRBD1
V gene: TRBV10-1
J gene: TRBJ2-7
CDR3 DNA: TGCGCCAGCAGTGAATCCGGGACAGGGGGGGTTCGGGTGTACTTC
CDR3 protein: CASSESGTGGVRVYF

clone size: -
D gene: TRBD2
V gene: TRBV10-2
J gene: TRBJ2-7
CDR3 DNA: TGCGCCAGCAGTCCTTCGGGGGGGACTAGCGTGTACGAGCAGTACTTC
CDR3 protein: CASSPSGGTSVYEQYF

clone size: medium-sized
D gene: -
V gene: TRBV11-2
J gene: TRBJ1-6
CDR3 DNA: TGTGCCAGCAGCCGAAATCAGGGCGGGAGCTATAATTCACCCCTCCACTTT
CDR3 protein: CASSRNQGGSYNSPLHF

clone size: -
D gene: TRBD2
V gene: TRBV5-1
J gene: TRBJ2-1
CDR3 DNA: TGCGCCAGCAGCCCTCTAGCGGGAGCGGAGGCTGAGCAGTTCTTC
CDR3 protein: CASSPLAGAEAEQFF

clone size: -
D gene: -
V gene: TRBV30
J gene: TRBJ1-2
CDR3 DNA: TGTGCCTGGAGTGCCGGGGATGGCTACACCTTC
CDR3 protein: CAWSAGDGYTF

clone size: -
D gene: TRBD1
V gene: TRBV9
J gene: TRBJ1-3
CDR3 DNA: TGTGCCAGCAGCGTAGTCTCGGGACAGGGTGACTTGTTCTCTGGAAACACCATATATTTT
CDR3 protein: CASSVVSGQGDLFSGNTIYF

clone size: -
D gene: TRBD1
V gene: TRBV9
J gene: TRBJ1-1
CDR3 DNA: TGTGCCAGCAGCCCCACCGGGACAGGTATCGCTTTCTTT
CDR3 protein: CASSPTGTGIAFF

clone size: -
D gene: -
V gene: TRBV18
J gene: TRBJ2-1
CDR3 DNA: TGTGCCAGCTCAGGGCCCCTCGAGCAGTTCTTC
CDR3 protein: CASSGPLEQFF

clone size: -
D gene: TRBD2
V gene: TRBV4-2
J gene: TRBJ2-4
CDR3 DNA: TGTGCCAGCAGCCAAGATGTAGCGGGGAAGAACATTCAGTACTTC
CDR3 protein: CASSQDVAGKNIQYF

clone size: -
D gene: TRBD1
V gene: TRBV5-6
J gene: TRBJ2-4
CDR3 DNA: TGTGCCAGCAGCTTAAGGCGGACAGGGGGCTATCACATTCAGTACTTC
CDR3 protein: CASSLRRTGGYHIQYF

clone size: -
D gene: TRBD2
V gene: TRBV18
J gene: TRBJ2-1
CDR3 DNA: TGTGCCAGCTCACCACTATCGGCTCGGGAGGGCCCTGAGCAGTTCTTC
CDR3 protein: CASSPLSAREGPEQFF

clone size: -
D gene: TRBD1
V gene: TRBV7-9
J gene: TRBJ2-3
CDR3 DNA: TGTGCCAGCAGCTTTCGACAGGGGACAGATACGCAGTATTTT
CDR3 protein: CASSFRQGTDTQYF

clone size: -
D gene: -
V gene: TRBV5-4
J gene: TRBJ1-4
CDR3 DNA: TGTGCCAGCAGCTTGTTCGGGAATAATGAAAAACTGTTTTTT
CDR3 protein: CASSLFGNNEKLFF

clone size: -
D gene: -
V gene: TRBV9
J gene: TRBJ2-2
CDR3 DNA: TGTGCCAGCGGAAAACCGGGAGAACGGGGGGAGCTGTTTTTT
CDR3 protein: CASGKPGERGELFF